These 2 T cell receptor beta chains came from one sample sequenced in a study of blood T cell repertoires in COVID-19. Sequenced by immunoSEQ multiplex PCR; TCRdb stores in-frame clones only, minus some. The sample carries about 170,000 clones, approximately 86% recorded once. The material sequenced was peripheral blood. Receptors originate from a woman aged 80 or older with COVID-19, enrolled during active disease.

This chain joins TRBV6-6 and TRBJ2-5; D is possibly TRBD2 (7 bases). This CDR3 spans 16 amino acids. Germline assignment: CDR1 MNHNY and CDR2 SVGAGI (reference sequence). V lost 7 bases to trimming and J lost 6 bases, with 24 bases between them. The CDR3: CASTLREGGAGKTQYF. CDR3 DNA: TGTGCCAGCACCCTCCGCGAGGGGGGGGCCGGGAAGACCCAGTACTTC.

This clone was counted only a few times. The V and J genes are TRBV10-2 and TRBJ1-5; TRBD1 matches 9 bases. The CDR3 sequence is 16 residues long. In germline, CDR1 is WSHSY, CDR2 SAAADI. J gave up 5 bases and V 3 bases, and 8 bases lay outside the gene matches. The CDR3 DNA reads TGCGCCAGCAGTGATCGACAGGGGGTTGGTTATCAGCCCCAGCATTTT. This translates into CASSDRQGVGYQPQHF.